The sequence of this T cell receptor (beta chain) was determined in a study of cytomegalovirus exposure and HLA in healthy donors. For the study at large: The platform used for the 120 validation repertoires matched that of the 650 to 750 first-cohort repertoires, a later analysis reported.

V lost 4 bases and J lost 2, with 12 bases in between. Germline V gene sequence: CDR1 LNHDA, CDR2 SQIVND (reference sequence). The CDR3 loop spans 14 amino acids. Profiled with immunoSEQ multiplex PCR; TCRdb holds only in-frame clones, not every one. The sample has fewer than 400,000 clones, roughly 90% seen once. Concerning this clone: What it binds is not known.

Study-wide results and limits: The authors listed roughly 150 TCR beta chains as cytomegalovirus-associated.

Sequenced: PBMCs. The genes are TRBV19 and TRBJ2-7; a possible D gene is TRBD2 (6 bases). The source of this sequence is a man aged 25 to 40 in good health and CMV-seronegative. The CDR3 spells CASSTRDLAYEQYF. The CDR3 DNA follows: TGTGCCAGTAGTACTAGGGACTTAGCCTACGAGCAGTACTTC.